This T cell receptor (beta chain) appears in the sequencing data of a study of blood T cell repertoires in COVID-19. V was trimmed by 3 bases and J by 5 bases, leaving 7 bases between them. Germline CDR1 is LGHDT and CDR2 is YNNKEL (reference sequence). This CDR3 contains 12 residues. Clones were sequenced by immunoSEQ multiplex PCR, and TCRdb holds only the in-frame ones, with some missing. This table has roughly 140,000 clones, roughly 88% appearing once. This receptor was obtained from a woman aged 25 to 39 with acute COVID-19. The sequenced material came from PBMCs or T cells enriched from blood (not recorded which). The chain has TRBV3-1 (or the pseudogene TRBV3-2) and TRBJ1-2; D might be TRBD1 (6 bases). The CDR3: CASSQQGYGYTF. CDR3 nucleotide sequence: TGTGCCAGCAGCCAGCAGGGGTATGGCTACACCTTC.